Given below is one TCR beta chain in context. The sample originates from a study of blood T cell repertoires in COVID-19. Across the study: From the United States, Italy and Spain came samples of acute and convalescent COVID-19. PBMCs, B-cell-depleted T cells, or T cells were the source of the cDNA or gDNA that made up the material.

Under the authors' procedure: Counts of nucleated cells, estimated from reference gene primer amplification, were obtained. Sequencing was performed with immunoSEQ multiplex PCR; in TCRdb, only in-frame clones are kept and a portion is missing. D and trimming come from the DNA, and the V and J calls and clone size come from that table. The data hold fewer than 85,000 clones, with under 95% observed a single time. CDR1 is MNHEY and CDR2 is SVGAGI in the germline V gene. CDR3 length: 16 residues. Trimming pared 4 bases from V and 1 base from J, leaving 16 bases between. The rearrangement uses TRBV6-5 and TRBJ1-2; D is undetermined. The specimen sequenced was peripheral blood. The TCR sequence derives from a human donor in a cohort sampled during active COVID-19. Here the CDR3 DNA reads TGTGCCAGCAGTTCCCTTGGGCAGAGCCTTAACTATGGCTACACCTTC. Translated: CASSSLGQSLNYGYTF.